Listed here is a single T cell receptor (beta chain). This sample was included in a study of shared clonotypes between healthy human individuals. Assay used: immunoSEQ multiplex PCR; TCRdb lists only in-frame clones, some missing. The profile shows over a million clones, approximately 80% of them singletons. This clonotype was sampled from a man between 18 and 29 years old in good health. Some clones in this sample may be carry-over from other donors' samples. The specimen was memory CD4+ T cells from PBMCs. Subset indicated: CD45RA-negative fraction.

CDR3 nucleotides: TGTGCCAGCAGTAACCCGGGCCCGAGCTATGAGCAGTTCTTC. It yields the protein CASSNPGPSYEQFF. V gene TRBV6-5 combines with J gene TRBJ2-1; no definite D call. The CDR3 is 14 amino acids. CDR1 MNHEY and CDR2 SVGAGI come from the germline V gene. Between the trimmed V and J ends, which lost 5 bases and 8 bases, there was a span of 16 bases.